This T cell receptor beta chain was captured in a study of blood T cells in healthy people across ages. Findings and caveats of the study: Among T cells, TCR beta diversity per million cells dropped roughly linearly as age rose.

A second about 7 to 12 cycle PCR used barcoded and J-beta primers. One entry per CDR3 protein, called by TCRdb with MiXCR from the 5' RACE reads. In the table there are 780,000 or so distinct CDR3 sequences, approximately 25% of which are singletons. Trimming left V 3 bases short and J 4 bases short, with 13 bases between. Germline CDR1 SGHAT, CDR2 FQNNGV. The CDR3 consists of 14 residues. This clonotype was observed a handful of times. The antigen is unknown. The same sample was also used in a study of T cells of mothers and their children.

This receptor was obtained from a boy between 5 and 17 years old in good health. The specimen sequenced was blood. The genes are TRBV11-2 and TRBJ2-7, with D perhaps assigned TRBD1 or TRBD2 (6 bases each). For the CDR3, the DNA is TGTGCCAGCAGCTTCGGTCGGGGGCCATACGAGCAGTACTTC. Its protein is CASSFGRGPYEQYF.